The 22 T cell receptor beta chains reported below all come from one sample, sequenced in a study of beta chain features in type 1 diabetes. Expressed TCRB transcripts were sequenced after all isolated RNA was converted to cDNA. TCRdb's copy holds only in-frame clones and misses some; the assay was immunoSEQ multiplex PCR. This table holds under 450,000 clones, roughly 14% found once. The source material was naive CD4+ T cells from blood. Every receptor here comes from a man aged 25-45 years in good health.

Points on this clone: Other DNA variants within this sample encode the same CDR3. CDR3 region: CASSLPGTDTQYF. CDR3 DNA: TGTGCCAGCAGTCTACCCGGCACAGATACGCAGTATTTT. This chain links TRBV7-2 with TRBJ2-3; D not certain. The germline V gene encodes CDR1 SGHTA and CDR2 FQGNSA. This CDR3 contains 13 residues. V was trimmed by 6 bases and J by 1 base, leaving 8 bases between them.

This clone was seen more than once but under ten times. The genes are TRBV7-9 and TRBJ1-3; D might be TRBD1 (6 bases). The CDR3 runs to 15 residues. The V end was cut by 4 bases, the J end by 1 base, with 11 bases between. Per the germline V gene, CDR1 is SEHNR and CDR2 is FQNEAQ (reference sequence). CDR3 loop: CASSSPQGSGNTIYF. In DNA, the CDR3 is TGTGCCAGCAGCTCCCCACAGGGTTCTGGAAACACCATATATTTT.

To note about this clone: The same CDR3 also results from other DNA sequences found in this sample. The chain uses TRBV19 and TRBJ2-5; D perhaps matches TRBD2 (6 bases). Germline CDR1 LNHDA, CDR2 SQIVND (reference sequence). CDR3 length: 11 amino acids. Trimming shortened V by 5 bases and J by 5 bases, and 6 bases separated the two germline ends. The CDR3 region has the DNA TGTGCCAGTAGTGGGGGGGAGACCCAGTACTTC. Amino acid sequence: CASSGGETQYF.

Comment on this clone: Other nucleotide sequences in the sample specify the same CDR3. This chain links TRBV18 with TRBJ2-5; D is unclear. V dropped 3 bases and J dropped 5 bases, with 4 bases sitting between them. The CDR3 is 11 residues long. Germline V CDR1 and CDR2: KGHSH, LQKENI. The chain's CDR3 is CASSPAETQYF. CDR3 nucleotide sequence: TGTGCCAGCTCACCCGCGGAGACCCAGTACTTC.

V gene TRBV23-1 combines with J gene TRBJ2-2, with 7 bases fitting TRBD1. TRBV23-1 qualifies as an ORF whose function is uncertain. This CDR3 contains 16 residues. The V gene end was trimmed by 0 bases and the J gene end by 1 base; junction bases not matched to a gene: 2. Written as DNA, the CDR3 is TGCGCCAGCAGTCAATCCTGGACAGGGAACACCGGGGAGCTGTTTTTT. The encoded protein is CASSQSWTGNTGELFF.

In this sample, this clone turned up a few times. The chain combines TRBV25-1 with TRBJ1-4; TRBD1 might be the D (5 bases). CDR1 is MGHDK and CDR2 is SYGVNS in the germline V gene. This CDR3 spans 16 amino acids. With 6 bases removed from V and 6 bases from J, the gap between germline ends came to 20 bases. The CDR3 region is CASRFSRDIAYEKLFF. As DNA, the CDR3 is TGTGCCAGCAGATTCAGCAGGGATATTGCATATGAAAAACTGTTTTTT.

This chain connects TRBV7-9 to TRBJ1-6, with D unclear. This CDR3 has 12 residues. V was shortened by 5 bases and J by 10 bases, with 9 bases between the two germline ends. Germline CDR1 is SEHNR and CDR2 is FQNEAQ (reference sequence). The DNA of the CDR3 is TGTGCCAGCAGCGAGAGGAGATCACCCCTCCACTTT. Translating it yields CASSERRSPLHF.

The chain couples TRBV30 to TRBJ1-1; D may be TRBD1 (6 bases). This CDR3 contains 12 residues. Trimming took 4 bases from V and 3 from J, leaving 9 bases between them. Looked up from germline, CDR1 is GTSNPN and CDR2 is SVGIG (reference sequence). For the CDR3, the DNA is TGTGCCTGGAATCACAGGGACACTGAAGCTTTCTTT. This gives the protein CAWNHRDTEAFF. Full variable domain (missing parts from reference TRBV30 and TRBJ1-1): SQTIHQWPATLVQPVGSPLSLECTVEGTSNPNLYWYRQAAGRGLQLLFYSVGIGQISSEVPQNLSASRPQDRQFILSSKKLLLSDSGFYLCAWNHRDTEAFFGQGTRLTVV.

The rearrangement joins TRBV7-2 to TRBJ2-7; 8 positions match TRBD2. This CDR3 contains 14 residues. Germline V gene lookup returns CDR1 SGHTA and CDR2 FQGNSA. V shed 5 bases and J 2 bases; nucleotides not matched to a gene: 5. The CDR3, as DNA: TGTGCCAGCAGCGAAGGACTAGCCCCCTACGAGCAGTACGTC. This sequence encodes CASSEGLAPYEQYV.

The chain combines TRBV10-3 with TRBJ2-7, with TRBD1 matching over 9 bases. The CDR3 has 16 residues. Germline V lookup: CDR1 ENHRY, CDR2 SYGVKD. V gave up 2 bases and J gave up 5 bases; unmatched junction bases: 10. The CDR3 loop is CAISEAARTGAHEQYF. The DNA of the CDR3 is TGTGCCATCAGTGAGGCGGCGCGGACAGGGGCACACGAGCAGTACTTC.

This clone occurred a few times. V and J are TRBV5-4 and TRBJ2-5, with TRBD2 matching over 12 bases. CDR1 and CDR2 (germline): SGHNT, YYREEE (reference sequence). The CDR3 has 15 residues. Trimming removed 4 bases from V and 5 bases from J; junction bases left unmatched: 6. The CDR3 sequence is CASSPGLAGPETQYF. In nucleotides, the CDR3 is TGTGCCAGCAGCCCCGGACTAGCGGGACCGGAGACCCAGTACTTC.

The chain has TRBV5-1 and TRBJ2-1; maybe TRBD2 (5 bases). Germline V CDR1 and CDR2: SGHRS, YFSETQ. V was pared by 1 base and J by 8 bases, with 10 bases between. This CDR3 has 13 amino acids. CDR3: CASSLYLRDEQFF. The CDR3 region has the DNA TGCGCCAGCAGCTTGTATTTGAGGGATGAGCAGTTCTTC.

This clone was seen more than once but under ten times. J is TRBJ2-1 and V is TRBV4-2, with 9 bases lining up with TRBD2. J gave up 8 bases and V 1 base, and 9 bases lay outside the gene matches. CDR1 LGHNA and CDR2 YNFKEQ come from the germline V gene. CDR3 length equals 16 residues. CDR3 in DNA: TGTGCCAGCAGCCAAGCTCTCGCTAGCGGGGTCTATGAGCAGTTCTTC. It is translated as CASSQALASGVYEQFF.

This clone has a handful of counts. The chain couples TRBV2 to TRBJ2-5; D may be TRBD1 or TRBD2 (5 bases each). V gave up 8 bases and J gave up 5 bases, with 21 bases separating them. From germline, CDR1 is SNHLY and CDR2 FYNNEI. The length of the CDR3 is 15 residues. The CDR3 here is CASFRGARTEETQYF. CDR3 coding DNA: TGTGCCAGCTTTAGAGGGGCCAGAACGGAGGAGACCCAGTACTTC.

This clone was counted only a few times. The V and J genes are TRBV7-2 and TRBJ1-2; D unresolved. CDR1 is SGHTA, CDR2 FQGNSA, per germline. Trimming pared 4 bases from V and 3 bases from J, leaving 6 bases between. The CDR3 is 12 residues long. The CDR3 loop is CASSSPHYGYTF. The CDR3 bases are TGTGCCAGCAGCTCACCTCACTATGGCTACACCTTC. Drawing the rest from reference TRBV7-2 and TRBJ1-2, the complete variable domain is GAGVSQSPSNKVTEKGKDVELRCDPISGHTALYWYRQSLGQGLEFLIYFQGNSAPDKSGLPSDRFSAERTGGSVSTLTIQRTQQEDSAVYLCASSSPHYGYTFGSGTRLTVV.

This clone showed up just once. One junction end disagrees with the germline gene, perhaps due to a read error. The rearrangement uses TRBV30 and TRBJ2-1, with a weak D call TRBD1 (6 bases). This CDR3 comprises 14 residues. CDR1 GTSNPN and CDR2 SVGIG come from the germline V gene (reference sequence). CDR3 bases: TGCATTTTGATGGACAGAACCATTTACAATGAGCAGTTCTTC. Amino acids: CILMDRTIYNEQFF.

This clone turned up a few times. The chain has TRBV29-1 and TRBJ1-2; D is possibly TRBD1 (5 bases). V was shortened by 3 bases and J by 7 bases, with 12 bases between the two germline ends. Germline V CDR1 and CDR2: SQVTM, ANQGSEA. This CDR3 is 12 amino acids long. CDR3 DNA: TGCAGCGTTGACAGGGAAAAATCTGGCTACACCTTC. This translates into CSVDREKSGYTF.

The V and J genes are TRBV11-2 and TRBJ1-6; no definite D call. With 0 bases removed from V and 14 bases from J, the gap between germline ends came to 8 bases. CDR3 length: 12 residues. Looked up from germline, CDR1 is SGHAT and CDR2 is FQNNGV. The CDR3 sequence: CASSLEGRTLHF. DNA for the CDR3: TGTGCCAGCAGCTTAGAAGGACGTACCCTCCACTTT.

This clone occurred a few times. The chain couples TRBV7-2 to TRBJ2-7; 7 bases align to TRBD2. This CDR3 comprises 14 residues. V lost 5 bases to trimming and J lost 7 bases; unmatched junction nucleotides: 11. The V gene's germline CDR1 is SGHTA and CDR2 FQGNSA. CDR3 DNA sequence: TGTGCCAGCAGCCCTACGGGACTAATGGGGGAGCAGTACGTC. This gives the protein CASSPTGLMGEQYV.

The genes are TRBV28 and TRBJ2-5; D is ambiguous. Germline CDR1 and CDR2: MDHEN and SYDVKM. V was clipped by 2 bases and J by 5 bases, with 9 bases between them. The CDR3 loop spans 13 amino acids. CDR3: CASSLPRLETQYF. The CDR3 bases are TGTGCCAGCAGTTTACCCCGATTGGAGACCCAGTACTTC.

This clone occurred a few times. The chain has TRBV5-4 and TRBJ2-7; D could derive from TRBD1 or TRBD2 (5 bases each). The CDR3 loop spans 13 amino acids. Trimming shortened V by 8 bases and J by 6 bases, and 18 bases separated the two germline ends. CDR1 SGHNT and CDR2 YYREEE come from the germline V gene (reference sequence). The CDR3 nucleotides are TGTGCCAGTCGCCACCCTGGGGGTACCGAGCAGTACGTC. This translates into CASRHPGGTEQYV.

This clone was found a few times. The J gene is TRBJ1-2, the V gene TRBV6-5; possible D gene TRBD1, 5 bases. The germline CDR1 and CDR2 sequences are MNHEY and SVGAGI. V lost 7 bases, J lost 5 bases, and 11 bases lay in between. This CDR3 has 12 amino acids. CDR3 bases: TGTGCCAGCACCGACAGCCCTTATGGCTACACCTTC. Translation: CASTDSPYGYTF.